This TCR beta chain emerged from a study of blood T cell repertoires in COVID-19. The overall study: COVID-19 samples collected from the United States, Italy and Spain covered acute and convalescent phases. The cDNA or gDNA used as material had been derived from T cells, B-cell-depleted T cells, or PBMCs.

In the original analysis: How many nucleated cells were present was estimated from reference gene primer amplification. Assay: immunoSEQ multiplex PCR; the TCRdb copy retains only in-frame clones and omits some. The V and J calls and clone size were taken over from that table, and D and trimming were inferred from the DNA. Altogether hundreds of thousands of clones are present, 85% to 90% being singletons, with the ten largest covering about 1.5%. The germline V gene encodes CDR1 SGHRS and CDR2 YFSETQ. This CDR3 region has 15 residues. Trimming removed 0 bases from V and 8 bases from J; junction bases left unmatched: 8.

The clonotype comes from a woman aged 50 to 60 who had recovered from COVID-19. Sequenced material: PBMCs or T cells enriched from blood (not recorded which). V is TRBV5-1 and J is TRBJ2-1, with 7 bases fitting TRBD2. CDR3 bases: TGCGCCAGCAGCTTGGCTCGCGGGAGTGTGGATGAGCAGTTCTTC. Encoded protein: CASSLARGSVDEQFF.